This paragraph reports one T cell receptor (beta chain). This entry is derived from a study of blood T cell repertoires in COVID-19. Study-wide context: The United States, Italy and Spain provided the acute and convalescent COVID-19 samples. T cells, B-cell-depleted T cells, or PBMCs provided the cDNA or gDNA that served as material.

V lost 2 bases and J lost 1, with 8 bases in between. The germline CDR1 and CDR2 sequences are MDHEN and SYDVKM. CDR3 length: 14 residues. Authors' processing steps: Reference gene primers were amplified, and this amplification served to estimate nucleated cell counts. TCRdb's table, derived via immunoSEQ multiplex PCR, lists solely in-frame clones and lacks some. V, J and clone size are taken as reported in that table, and D and trimming were inferred from the DNA itself. The sample yields about 250,000 clones, just under 85% seen once. The sample taken for sequencing was peripheral blood. This chain connects TRBV28 to TRBJ1-1; D remains ambiguous. The TCR originated in a man aged 80 or over with acute or convalescent COVID-19. CDR3 amino acids: CASSLEQSNTEAFF. CDR3 coding DNA: TGTGCCAGCAGTTTAGAACAGTCGAACACTGAAGCTTTCTTT.